These 14 T cell receptor beta chains came from one sample sequenced in a study of blood T cell repertoires in COVID-19 (TCRdb year 2020). Libraries were built with the immunoSEQ multiplex PCR assay. This is the immuneACCESS table as TCRdb keeps it, with only in-frame sequences that have V and J called. A part of the clones is gone; compared with another copy, unresolved V genes explain less than half, and the rest is unexplained. In this sample the table shows under 250,000 clones, about 91% of which occur a single time. The ten largest make up 1% to 1.5% of the sample. The material sequenced was peripheral blood. Every receptor here comes from a man aged 25-45 years with acute or convalescent COVID-19.

The chain recombines TRBV29-1 with TRBJ1-1, with 7 bases fitting TRBD1. CDR3 length equals 13 residues. Germline trimming cut 7 bases from V and 7 bases from J; bases unmatched to any gene: 12. Germline CDR1 reads SQVTM; CDR2 reads ANQGSEA. CDR3 bases: TGCAGCGCCCCACGGGACAGCCAGAGTGAAGCTTTCTTT. Encoded protein: CSAPRDSQSEAFF.

This sequence joins TRBV4-1 and TRBJ2-3; 12 positions agree with TRBD2. This CDR3 is built from 16 residues. CDR1 MGHRA and CDR2 YSYEKL come from the germline V gene. V shed 4 bases and J 0 bases; nucleotides not matched to a gene: 2. The CDR3 DNA sequence: TGCGCCAGCAGCCTGACTAGCGGGGGAAGCACAGATACGCAGTATTTT. Its protein product is CASSLTSGGSTDTQYF.

V usage is TRBV5-1 and J usage is TRBJ1-2; 8 bases match TRBD1. CDR3 length: 14 residues. The V segment lost 3 bases and the J segment 6 bases; nucleotides outside the gene matches: 7. Germline CDR1 is SGHRS and CDR2 is YFSETQ. The CDR3 DNA is TGCGCCAGCAGCTCCACACAGGGGGACGATGGCTACACCTTC. Its protein product is CASSSTQGDDGYTF.

The chain combines TRBV24-1 with TRBJ2-2; 10 nucleotides align to TRBD1. After removal of 3 bases from V and 5 bases from J, the junction contained 5 bases not matched to a gene. The CDR3 covers 16 residues. Looked up from germline, CDR1 is KGHDR and CDR2 is SFDVKD. In nucleotides, the CDR3 is TGTGCCACCAGTGATATGGGACAGGGGTTGACCGGGGAGCTGTTTTTT. It codes for CATSDMGQGLTGELFF.

The CDR3 DNA reads as TGTGCCATCAGCCTTGGTGGAGGAGATACGCAGTATTTT. This codes for CAISLGGGDTQYF. This chain connects TRBV10-3 to TRBJ2-3, with TRBD2 as a possible D gene (5 bases). Germline assignment: CDR1 ENHRY and CDR2 SYGVKD. V was cut by 6 bases and J by 5 bases, with 12 bases left in between. CDR3 length: 13 residues.

The gene calls are TRBV5-1 and TRBJ1-2; no clear D gene. This CDR3 is 15 amino acids long. Per the germline V gene, CDR1 is SGHRS and CDR2 is YFSETQ. Trimming took off 5 bases at V and 5 bases at J, with 19 bases between the two ends. The CDR3 loop is CASRPEQAGRYGYTF. The CDR3 DNA reads as TGCGCCAGCAGACCTGAGCAGGCCGGGAGGTATGGCTACACCTTC.

In DNA form, the CDR3 reads TGTGCCAGCAGTTGGAACAGGGCCGTCTTCTATGGCTACACCTTC. It codes for CASSWNRAVFYGYTF. The rearrangement joins TRBV27 to TRBJ1-2; maybe TRBD1 (6 bases). CDR1 MNHEY and CDR2 SMNVEV come from the germline V gene (reference sequence). Trimming pared 4 bases from V and 4 bases from J, leaving 16 bases between. This CDR3 comprises 15 residues.

The rearrangement links TRBV28 to TRBJ2-7; 9 nucleotides match TRBD1. Germline values: CDR1 MDHEN, CDR2 SYDVKM. The CDR3 contains 17 residues. V lost 8 bases to trimming and J lost 4 bases; unmatched junction nucleotides: 18. CDR3 sequence reads: CASRPFSGTGNEYEQYF. Written as DNA, the CDR3 is TGTGCCAGCCGACCCTTCTCCGGGACAGGGAATGAGTACGAGCAGTACTTC.

On this clone: Germline is not matched at one junction end, which may reflect a read error. This chain connects TRBV15 to TRBJ2-5; D uncertain. Per the germline V gene, CDR1 is LNHNV and CDR2 is YYDKDF (reference sequence). This CDR3 has 14 amino acids. This chain's CDR3 is CATSSLSNQESQYF. CDR3 bases: TGTGCCACCAGCAGCTTGTCTAACCAAGAGAGCCAGTACTTC.

The genes are TRBV27 and TRBJ2-1; 9 bases map to TRBD2. V shed 7 bases and J 9 bases; nucleotides not matched to a gene: 13. The CDR3 runs 15 residues. Germline V lookup: CDR1 MNHEY, CDR2 SMNVEV (reference sequence). The CDR3 loop reads CASTGAGGLFSEQFF. The CDR3 nucleotides read TGTGCCAGCACTGGGGCGGGAGGGCTTTTTAGTGAGCAGTTCTTC.

The chain combines TRBV19 with TRBJ2-1; D is possibly TRBD1 (5 bases). The CDR3 length is 13 residues. V was pared by 7 bases and J by 6 bases, with 13 bases between. The germline V gene encodes CDR1 LNHDA and CDR2 SQIVND (reference sequence). CDR3 sequence reads: CASTHSRVNEQFF. CDR3 in DNA: TGTGCCAGTACCCATAGCAGGGTCAATGAGCAGTTCTTC.

V is TRBV28 and J is TRBJ1-4, with D possibly being TRBD1 (5 bases). The V end lost 2 bases, the J end lost 5 bases, and 12 bases lay between the germline ends. Per the germline V gene, CDR1 is MDHEN and CDR2 is SYDVKM. The CDR3 contains 15 residues. The CDR3 sequence: CASSLGGWGNEKLFF. As DNA, the CDR3 is TGTGCCAGCAGTTTAGGAGGGTGGGGGAATGAAAAACTGTTTTTT.

The chain combines TRBV21-1 with TRBJ2-1; the listed D gene, TRBD2, was not tested against the DNA. TRBV21-1 is a pseudogene segment. The CDR3 totals 18 residues. The CDR3 loop reads CASSKDRREGQERNEQFF. CDR3 nucleotides: TGTGCCAGCAGCAAAGACCGGCGGGAGGGCCAAGAGAGGAATGAGCAGTTCTTC.

The V gene is TRBV5-1, the J gene TRBJ1-4; no reliable D call. Trimming pared 4 bases from V and 7 bases from J, leaving 20 bases between. This CDR3 is built from 16 residues. Germline values: CDR1 SGHRS, CDR2 YFSETQ. The CDR3 nucleotides are TGCGCCAGCAGCCCCCGACTAGGTCGGGAGGTTGAAAAACTGTTTTTT. This encodes CASSPRLGREVEKLFF.